This T cell receptor (beta chain) was retrieved from a study of T cell clones after liver transplantation. Overall study context: Post-transplant blood was tracked for graft-donor-reactive T cell clones identified in a pre-transplant mixed lymphocyte reaction.

CDR1 MNHEY and CDR2 SMNVEV come from the germline V gene (reference sequence). The V gene end was trimmed by 0 bases and the J gene end by 2 bases; junction bases not matched to a gene: 2. The CDR3 spans 16 residues. This clone was seen more than once but under ten times. The table came from immunoSEQ multiplex PCR; TCRdb's copy has only in-frame clones and leaves some out. The sample consists of about 21,000 clones, 80% to 95% of them appearing once. The sample in question was CD8+ T cells from blood, obtained around 27 months after liver transplant. The chain links TRBV27 to TRBJ1-5; 9 bases are shared with TRBD1. The origin of this receptor is a human patient who received a liver transplant. T cells may partly derive from the graft donor. The CDR3 loop reads CASSLSQGAGNQPQHF. The CDR3 DNA sequence: TGTGCCAGCAGTTTATCACAGGGGGCTGGCAATCAGCCCCAGCATTTT.